This T cell receptor beta chain derives from a study of vaccination and CD4 T cells after COVID-19. On this clonotype itself: Antigen unknown.

The time point denotes: late sampling 161 to 241 days after vaccination in a few convalescent patients. The treatment was: approximately 10-day PBMC culture with coronavirus spike peptide pools or control peptides (ViraFEST assay). Wells that each held fewer than 2.5 million PBMCs were cultured with 7.5 to 10 IU/ml IL-2 and about 10 ug/ml peptide pools. Study observations and caveats: There were relatively few convalescent patients studied, and there were no early post-infection timepoints.

Researchers used the Oncomine TCR Beta short-read assay to sequence DNA from cultured CD4+ T cells. DNA came from CD4+ T cells after culture. TCRdb re-derived calls from the PCR reads in MiXCR, one entry per CDR3 protein. The sample yields about 30,000 distinct CDR3 sequences, 36% seen once. Deletions cut 4 bases from V and 6 bases from J, with 10 bases between. The CDR3 has 13 residues. Germline-derived CDR1 and CDR2 are SGHTA and FQGNSA. This chain uses TRBV7-2 with TRBJ1-3, with unresolved D. This TCR was sampled from a human donor who had recovered from COVID-19. Sequenced here: CD4+ T cells from blood, cultured in vitro, sampled about 7 months after SARS-CoV-2 vaccination. Here the CDR3 reads CASSSGIINTIYF. The CDR3 DNA is TGTGCCAGCAGCTCCGGGATAATAAACACCATATATTTT.